The sequence of this T cell receptor beta chain was determined in a study of T cells after yellow fever vaccination. The wider study: Some fractions had low cell numbers, and these were prepared with SMART-Seq v4 Ultra Low Input.

Points from the study as a whole: Among primary-vaccination clones, most reappeared after the booster, at just under 98% for CD4 and 88% for CD8. High-abundance clonotypes from the bulk population could contaminate FACS-sorted repertoires.

Per germline, CDR1 SEHNR and CDR2 FQNEAQ (reference sequence). This CDR3 contains 16 residues. Trimming stripped 1 base from V and 7 bases from J, with 14 bases between. In its sample, this clonotype was seen a few times. Its target is unknown. The TCR cDNA carried a universal primer site and UMIs from 5'RACE template switching. Each CDR3 protein is one row after TCRdb ran MiXCR on the 5' RACE reads. The profile covers 400,000 to 450,000 distinct CDR3 sequences, with over 15% appearing a single time and roughly a sixth taken by the ten largest. The TCR originated in a man aged 18 to 29 who received the YFV17D yellow fever vaccine. Sequencing was performed on PBMCs, taken before the yellow fever booster vaccination. The chain has TRBV7-9 and TRBJ1-6, with D possibly being TRBD1 (6 bases). CDR3 sequence (DNA): TGTGCCAGCAGCTTAGGTGGGGGGCGTAGAAATTCACCCCTCCACTTT. This translates into CASSLGGGRRNSPLHF.